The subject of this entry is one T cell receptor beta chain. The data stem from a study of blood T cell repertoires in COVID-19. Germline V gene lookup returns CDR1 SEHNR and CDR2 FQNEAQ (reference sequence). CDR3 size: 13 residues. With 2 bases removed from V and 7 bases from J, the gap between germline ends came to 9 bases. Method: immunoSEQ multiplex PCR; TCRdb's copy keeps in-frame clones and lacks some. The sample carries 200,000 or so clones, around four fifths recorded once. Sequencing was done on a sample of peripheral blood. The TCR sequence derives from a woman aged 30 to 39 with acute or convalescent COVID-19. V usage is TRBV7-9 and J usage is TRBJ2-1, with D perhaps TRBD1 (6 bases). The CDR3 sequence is CASSLSRGNEQFF. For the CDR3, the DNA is TGTGCCAGCAGCTTATCGAGGGGGAATGAGCAGTTCTTC.